The 32 T cell receptor beta chains presented below share a single source sample, sequenced in a study of T cell repertoires in cytomegalovirus infection. Using its own MiXCR run on the reads, TCRdb lists one record per CDR3 protein. This table holds 200,000 or so distinct CDR3 sequences, roughly 27% found once. The sample was PBMCs. The receptors here all came from a human donor in good health (CMV status not recorded). Some clones in this sample may be carry-over from other donors' samples.

The sample holds a few counts of this clonotype. The chain joins TRBV27 to TRBJ1-2, with D uncertain. From germline, CDR1 is MNHEY and CDR2 SMNVEV (reference sequence). V was pared by 6 bases and J by 4 bases, with 12 bases between. The CDR3 has 13 amino acids. For the CDR3, the DNA is TGTGCCAGCAGCCCTCAGCCTCCCTATGGCTACACCTTC. Translated: CASSPQPPYGYTF.

At least ten counts were recorded for this clonotype. V gene TRBV7-2 combines with J gene TRBJ2-1; TRBD2 matches 11 bases. J gave up 0 bases and V 1 base, and 2 bases lay outside the gene matches. The germline CDR1 and CDR2 sequences are SGHTA and FQGNSA. The length of the CDR3 is 17 residues. CDR3: CASSLDLAGGSYNEQFF. In nucleotides, the CDR3 is TGTGCCAGCAGCTTAGATCTAGCGGGGGGCTCCTACAATGAGCAGTTCTTC. The full variable domain, in which reference TRBV7-2 and TRBJ2-1 provide the parts outside the CDR3, is GAGVSQSPSNKVTEKGKDVELRCDPISGHTALYWYRQSLGQGLEFLIYFQGNSAPDKSGLPSDRFSAERTGGSVSTLTIQRTQQEDSAVYLCASSLDLAGGSYNEQFFGPGTRLTVL.

This clonotype was seen more than once but under ten times. The chain couples TRBV12-3 or TRBV12-4 to TRBJ1-4, with a possible D match to TRBD1 (6 bases). Trimming pared 7 bases from V and 7 bases from J, leaving 13 bases between. The CDR3 extends over 13 amino acids. CDR3 residues: CASTLRGGEKLFF. The CDR3 region has the DNA TGTGCCAGCACTCTGAGGGGGGGTGAAAAACTGTTTTTT.

The chain has TRBV20-1 and TRBJ1-5; D may be TRBD1 (5 bases). In germline, CDR1 is DFQATT, CDR2 SNEGSKA (reference sequence). The CDR3 loop spans 14 amino acids. V lost 5 bases to trimming and J lost 4 bases, with 15 bases between them. DNA for the CDR3: TGCAGTGCTTGGGGACCCGCTTTGAATCAGCCCCAGCATTTT. Its translation is CSAWGPALNQPQHF.

This clonotype was observed a few times. The chain employs TRBV12-3 or TRBV12-4 and TRBJ2-6; possibly TRBD2 for D (5 bases). The length of the CDR3 is 17 residues. V was pared by 1 base and J by 4 bases, with 14 bases between. CDR3 region: CASSLDWAGGGANVLTF. The CDR3 nucleotides are TGTGCCAGCAGTTTAGATTGGGCTGGAGGAGGGGCCAACGTCCTGACTTTC.

This clonotype was picked up many times. The rearrangement joins TRBV7-2 to TRBJ2-7; D is uncertain. The length of the CDR3 is 14 residues. Trimming cost V 1 base and J 0 bases, with 7 bases left between them. CDR1 and CDR2 (germline): SGHTA, FQGNSA. DNA of the CDR3: TGTGCCAGCAGCTTAGGGGCGGTCTCCTACGAGCAGTACTTC. Protein product: CASSLGAVSYEQYF.

The CDR3: CASSPGTDYQPQHF. The CDR3 DNA sequence: TGTGCCAGCAGTCCCGGGACCGATTATCAGCCCCAGCATTTT. The chain combines TRBV12-3 or TRBV12-4 with TRBJ1-5, with a weak D call TRBD1 (5 bases). Trimming shortened V by 5 bases and J by 5 bases, and 13 bases separated the two germline ends. This CDR3 contains 14 residues.

The table lists this clonotype with a few counts. V and J are TRBV11-3 and TRBJ2-1, with TRBD1 matching 12 bases. Germline assignment: CDR1 SGHNT and CDR2 YENEEA. CDR3 length: 16 residues. The V segment lost 1 base and the J segment 4 bases; nucleotides outside the gene matches: 2. DNA for the CDR3: TGTGCCAGCAGCTTAGGGGGACAGGGGGCATACAATGAGCAGTTCTTC. This encodes CASSLGGQGAYNEQFF.

This clonotype was recorded at least ten times. J is TRBJ1-1 and V is TRBV7-2; D is unresolved. V lost 4 bases to trimming and J lost 5 bases, with 14 bases between them. Looked up from germline, CDR1 is SGHTA and CDR2 is FQGNSA. There are 14 residues in the CDR3. CDR3 sequence reads: CASSSGIRRTEAFF. CDR3 in DNA: TGTGCCAGCAGCTCCGGGATACGGAGGACTGAAGCTTTCTTT.

This clonotype was found a few times. The J gene is TRBJ1-6, the V gene TRBV5-1; possible D gene TRBD1, 6 bases. Germline-derived CDR1 and CDR2 are SGHRS and YFSETQ. The CDR3 runs to 16 residues. Trimming removed 5 bases from V and 4 bases from J, with 16 bases in between. This chain's CDR3 is CASRQGQFQYNSPLHF. The CDR3 DNA is TGCGCCAGCAGACAAGGACAGTTCCAGTATAATTCACCCCTCCACTTT.

About this clonotype: A much more abundant neighbour one base away suggests this may be a read error. The chain is built from TRBV20-1 and TRBJ1-6, with D possibly matching TRBD1 (6 bases). From germline, CDR1 is DFQATT and CDR2 SNEGSKA (reference sequence). V lost 3 bases to trimming and J lost 8 bases, with 20 bases between them. The CDR3 contains 16 residues. The CDR3 reads CSASGSGAGDYSPLHF. The CDR3 nucleotides read TGCAGTGCTAGCGGTTCGGGGGCGGGGGATTATTCACCCCTCCACTTT.

The rearrangement joins TRBV15 to TRBJ1-2, with a possible D match to TRBD1 (6 bases). Trimming left V 2 bases short and J 0 bases short, with 16 bases between. The germline CDR1 and CDR2 sequences are LNHNV and YYDKDF (reference sequence). CDR3 length equals 17 residues. This CDR3 is CATSRSPVTGPNYGYTF. The CDR3 bases are TGTGCCACCAGCAGATCCCCGGTGACAGGTCCTAACTATGGCTACACCTTC.

The chain couples TRBV19 to TRBJ1-1; D is perhaps TRBD1 (5 bases). Trimming pared 2 bases from V and 4 bases from J, leaving 14 bases between. Germline V gene sequence: CDR1 LNHDA, CDR2 SQIVND (reference sequence). This CDR3 comprises 15 residues. For the CDR3, the DNA is TGTGCCAGTAGTATACGGGGCAGGGCGGTCACTGAAGCTTTCTTT. As protein: CASSIRGRAVTEAFF.

This clonotype was found a few times. The chain couples TRBV6-2 or TRBV6-3 to TRBJ1-2; tentative D call: TRBD1 (6 bases). This CDR3 region has 13 residues. From germline, CDR1 is MNHEY and CDR2 SVGEGT. Trimming stripped 8 bases from V and 7 bases from J, with 17 bases between. Here the CDR3 DNA reads TGTGCCAGCGTGTTCGCGACACAGGGTGGCTACACCTTC. Translation gives CASVFATQGGYTF.

This clonotype appeared a few times. The CDR3 DNA reads as TGTGCCAGCAGGCCGACAGGCGACCGAGGGCGAGGCTACACCTTC. As protein: CASRPTGDRGRGYTF. The V and J genes are TRBV12-3 or TRBV12-4 and TRBJ1-2; D may be TRBD1 (6 bases). The V and J ends lost 6 bases and 8 bases respectively, with 22 bases between them. The CDR3 consists of 15 residues.

The chain recombines TRBV11-2 with TRBJ2-7, with D perhaps TRBD1 (7 bases). V was clipped by 5 bases and J by 3 bases, with 17 bases between them. CDR1 and CDR2 from the germline V gene are SGHAT and FQNNGV. The length of the CDR3 is 15 residues. The CDR3 protein is CASSPGGTGDYEQYF. The CDR3 bases are TGTGCCAGCAGCCCCGGGGGTACAGGGGACTACGAGCAGTACTTC.

This clonotype has just a few counts. V gene TRBV7-3 combines with J gene TRBJ1-2; D ambiguous. The CDR3 covers 13 residues. Germline V lookup: CDR1 SGHTA, CDR2 FQGTGA. Trimming shortened V by 2 bases and J by 6 bases, and 10 bases separated the two germline ends. Here the CDR3 reads CASSLPGDDGYTF. CDR3 in DNA: TGTGCCAGCAGCTTACCCGGGGATGATGGCTACACCTTC.

The chain links TRBV12-3 or TRBV12-4 to TRBJ1-6, with D possibly TRBD1 on 6 matching bases. The CDR3 extends over 14 amino acids. Trimming pared 2 bases from V and 10 bases from J, leaving 12 bases between. DNA for the CDR3: TGTGCCAGCAGTTTAATGGGGGCTGGCTCACCCCTCCACTTT. Translating gives CASSLMGAGSPLHF.

The CDR3 reads CASSSPGTGLHTF. Here the CDR3 DNA reads TGTGCCAGCAGCTCTCCCGGGACAGGACTCCACACCTTC. The chain recombines TRBV7-9 with TRBJ1-2, with 8 nucleotides matching TRBD1. This CDR3 has 13 amino acids. The V gene's germline CDR1 is SEHNR and CDR2 FQNEAQ (reference sequence). After removal of 4 bases from V and 12 bases from J, the junction contained 10 bases not matched to a gene.

The CDR3 loop reads CASSRDTMNTEAFF. CDR3 nucleotide sequence: TGTGCCAGCAGCCGGGACACTATGAACACTGAAGCTTTCTTT. V is TRBV7-9 and J is TRBJ1-1; perhaps TRBD1 as D (6 bases). V gave up 5 bases and J gave up 0 bases, with 10 bases separating them. The germline CDR1 and CDR2 sequences are SEHNR and FQNEAQ (reference sequence). The CDR3 is made up of 14 amino acids.

This clonotype was counted at least ten times. This chain connects TRBV7-2 to TRBJ1-4, with 7 nucleotides matching TRBD1. Germline V gene sequence: CDR1 SGHTA, CDR2 FQGNSA. This CDR3 region has 14 residues. Trimming took 5 bases from V and 8 from J; bases not matched to a gene: 8. The CDR3 sequence: CASSLTTGLEKLFF. The DNA of the CDR3 is TGTGCCAGCAGCCTAACGACAGGGTTGGAAAAACTGTTTTTT.

This clonotype is a singleton in its sample. The chain carries TRBV4-3 and TRBJ2-2; D is unclear. Trimming pared 3 bases from V and 2 bases from J, leaving 13 bases between. The germline gives CDR1 LGHNA, CDR2 YSLEER. The CDR3 is 16 residues long. The CDR3 here is CASSQVLRINTGELFF. In nucleotides, the CDR3 is TGCGCCAGCAGCCAGGTCCTACGGATCAACACCGGGGAGCTGTTTTTT.

This chain links TRBV2 with TRBJ1-5; 11 nucleotides agree with TRBD1. Trimming cost V 3 bases and J 5 bases; bases outside gene matches: 3. The CDR3 extends over 15 amino acids. Looked up from germline, CDR1 is SNHLY and CDR2 is FYNNEI. The CDR3 sequence: CASSEDRGHHQPQHF. The CDR3 DNA follows: TGTGCCAGCAGTGAGGACAGGGGGCACCATCAGCCCCAGCATTTT.

This clonotype was detected only a few times. The chain recombines TRBV20-1 with TRBJ2-1; possibly TRBD1 for D (6 bases). CDR3 length: 14 amino acids. Germline CDR1 DFQATT, CDR2 SNEGSKA (reference sequence). V was trimmed by 4 bases and J by 7 bases, leaving 17 bases between them. The CDR3 nucleotides read TGCAGTGCTATAATACTCTCTCAGGGGAATGAGCAGTTCTTC. This sequence encodes CSAIILSQGNEQFF.

The chain has TRBV7-2 and TRBJ1-2, with 8 bases aligning to TRBD1. Germline assignment: CDR1 SGHTA and CDR2 FQGNSA. This CDR3 has 16 residues. The J segment lost 5 bases and the V segment lost 5 bases, leaving 13 bases of the junction unmatched. The chain's CDR3 is CASSPYPPQGEYGYTF. DNA for the CDR3: TGTGCCAGCAGCCCCTACCCCCCACAGGGGGAGTATGGCTACACCTTC.

In this sample, this clonotype turned up a few times. The chain recombines TRBV6-1 with TRBJ2-7, with D unresolved. Germline CDR1 reads MNHNS; CDR2 reads SASEGT. V was trimmed by 0 bases and J by 2 bases, leaving 17 bases between them. The CDR3 covers 17 residues. The DNA of the CDR3 is TGTGCCAGCAGTGAAGCCTTTAAATCGGCTGGGACCTACGAGCAGTACTTC. Amino acid sequence: CASSEAFKSAGTYEQYF.

The chain employs TRBV29-1 and TRBJ1-2; the D gene is possibly TRBD1 (5 bases). Germline V gives CDR1 SQVTM, CDR2 ANQGSEA. The V gene lost 1 base and the J gene lost 7 bases, with 16 bases spanning the gap. This CDR3 region has 14 residues. Here the CDR3 reads CSVEVSLTRGGYTF. The DNA of the CDR3 is TGCAGCGTTGAAGTCTCGCTCACGAGGGGTGGCTACACCTTC.

The V and J genes are TRBV29-1 and TRBJ2-2, with D perhaps matching TRBD1 or TRBD2 (7 bases each). Trimming took off 0 bases at V and 8 bases at J, with 19 bases between the two ends. Germline CDR1 and CDR2: SQVTM and ANQGSEA. The CDR3 is 16 residues long. This CDR3 is CSVEDRGRGRFGELFF. The DNA of the CDR3 is TGCAGCGTTGAAGATCGGGGGAGGGGGCGATTTGGGGAGCTGTTTTTT.

This clonotype came up many times. V is TRBV7-2 and J is TRBJ2-7; TRBD1 aligns across 7 bases. The junction had 0 bases not matched to a gene; V was cut back by 1 base and J by 0 bases. This CDR3 region has 14 residues. Looked up from germline, CDR1 is SGHTA and CDR2 is FQGNSA. The CDR3, as DNA: TGTGCCAGCAGCTTAGGGACAGGCTCCTACGAGCAGTACTTC. Translation gives CASSLGTGSYEQYF.

This clonotype was counted a few times. The chain couples TRBV7-9 to TRBJ2-3, with TRBD2 matching 12 bases. This CDR3 spans 18 amino acids. CDR1 and CDR2 from the germline V gene are SEHNR and FQNEAQ (reference sequence). J was trimmed by 1 base and V by 5 bases; bases with no gene match: 10. CDR3 region: CASSPTSGGPIGTDTQYF. The CDR3, as DNA: TGTGCCAGCAGCCCGACTAGCGGGGGCCCCATTGGCACAGATACGCAGTATTTT.

The V call is TRBV30, the J call TRBJ2-2, with D perhaps TRBD2 (7 bases). CDR1 and CDR2 from the germline V gene are GTSNPN and SVGIG (reference sequence). Trimming left V 1 base short and J 5 bases short, with 17 bases between. This CDR3 is 16 amino acids long. In DNA, the CDR3 is TGTGCCTGGAGTGGGGGGTCGGGGGGCGAAACCGGGGAGCTGTTTTTT. The encoded protein is CAWSGGSGGETGELFF.

This clonotype was seen repeatedly, ten times or more. The gene calls are TRBV7-8 and TRBJ1-6; D is possibly TRBD1 (5 bases). The germline V gene encodes CDR1 SGHVS and CDR2 FQNEAQ. V dropped 3 bases and J dropped 8 bases, with 11 bases sitting between them. The CDR3 runs 14 residues. The CDR3 nucleotides are TGTGCCAGCAGCTTTCTCGGGGGGGATTCACCCCTCCACTTT. It translates to CASSFLGGDSPLHF.